The clone carrying this T cell receptor beta chain was found a few times. These data are taken from a study of blood T cell repertoires in COVID-19. Study-wide context: Nucleic acid was either cDNA or gDNA, and it came from T cells, B-cell-depleted T cells, or PBMCs.

TCRdb's copy holds only in-frame clones and misses some; the assay was immunoSEQ multiplex PCR. The sample records some 210,000 clones, under 90% being singletons. Germline V gene data show CDR1 as SGHAT and CDR2 as FQNNGV. CDR3 length: 16 amino acids. V gave up 5 bases and J gave up 4 bases; unmatched junction bases: 11. Sequenced sample: PBMCs or T cells enriched from blood (not recorded which). This chain connects TRBV11-2 to TRBJ1-1, with 9 bases identical to TRBD1. The receptor was derived from a woman in her forties or fifties with acute COVID-19. The CDR3 DNA reads TGTGCCAGCAGCCCACCACAGGGGGCGCGGGGCACTGAAGCTTTCTTT. Its protein is CASSPPQGARGTEAFF.